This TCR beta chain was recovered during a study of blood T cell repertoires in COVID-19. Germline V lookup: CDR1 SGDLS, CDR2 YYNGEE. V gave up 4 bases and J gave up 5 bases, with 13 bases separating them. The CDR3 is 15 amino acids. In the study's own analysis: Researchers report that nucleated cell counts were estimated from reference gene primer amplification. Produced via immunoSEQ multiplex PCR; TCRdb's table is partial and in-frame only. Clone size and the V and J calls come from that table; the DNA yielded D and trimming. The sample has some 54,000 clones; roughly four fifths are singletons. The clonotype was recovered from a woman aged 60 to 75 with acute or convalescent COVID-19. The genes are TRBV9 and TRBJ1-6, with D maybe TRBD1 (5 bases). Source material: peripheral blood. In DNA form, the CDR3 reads TGTGCCAGCAGCCAAAGGGGCGGCAATAATTCACCCCTCCACTTT. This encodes CASSQRGGNNSPLHF.